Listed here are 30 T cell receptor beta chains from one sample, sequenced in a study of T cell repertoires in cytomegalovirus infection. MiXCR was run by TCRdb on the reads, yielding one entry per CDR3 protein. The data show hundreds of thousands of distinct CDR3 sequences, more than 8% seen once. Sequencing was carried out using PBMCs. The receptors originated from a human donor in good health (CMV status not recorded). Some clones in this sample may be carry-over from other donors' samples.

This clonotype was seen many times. CDR3 DNA sequence: TGTGCCAGCAGCCCCCTGACTAGCGGGGGGGACACAGATACGCAGTATTTT. Translation gives CASSPLTSGGDTDTQYF. The chain joins TRBV4-2 to TRBJ2-3; 14 nucleotides line up with TRBD2. CDR1 LGHNA and CDR2 YNFKEQ come from the germline V gene. V trimming: 4 bases; J trimming: 2 bases; junction bases outside the gene matches: 5. The CDR3 is 17 amino acids.

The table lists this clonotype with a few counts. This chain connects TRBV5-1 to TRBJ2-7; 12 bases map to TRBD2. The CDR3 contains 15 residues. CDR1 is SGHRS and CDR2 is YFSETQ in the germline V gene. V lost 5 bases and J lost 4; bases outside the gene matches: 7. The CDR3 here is CASSYGLAGMYEQYF. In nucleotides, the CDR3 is TGCGCCAGCAGTTATGGACTAGCGGGAATGTACGAGCAGTACTTC.

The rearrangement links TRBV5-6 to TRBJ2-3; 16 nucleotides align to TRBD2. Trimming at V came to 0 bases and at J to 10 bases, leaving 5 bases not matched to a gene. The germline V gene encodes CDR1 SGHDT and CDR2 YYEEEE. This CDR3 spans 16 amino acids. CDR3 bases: TGTGCCAGCAGCTTGGCCGGGACTAGCGGGGGGGCGGCGCAGTATTTT. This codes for CASSLAGTSGGAAQYF.

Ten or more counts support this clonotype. The CDR3: CASTPTPGGRGNNEQFF. CDR3 nucleotide sequence: TGTGCCAGCACCCCCACCCCGGGCGGGAGGGGTAACAATGAGCAGTTCTTC. This rearrangement joins TRBV6-1 to TRBJ2-1; 9 positions match TRBD2. CDR1 is MNHNS, CDR2 SASEGT, per germline. This CDR3 comprises 17 residues. The V segment lost 7 bases and the J segment 5 bases; nucleotides outside the gene matches: 15.

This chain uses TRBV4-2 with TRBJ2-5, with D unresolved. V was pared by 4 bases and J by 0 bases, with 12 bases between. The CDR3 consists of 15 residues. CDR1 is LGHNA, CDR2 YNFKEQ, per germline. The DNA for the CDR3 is TGTGCCAGCAGCCCTGGACCCAGGTACCAAGAGACCCAGTACTTC. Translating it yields CASSPGPRYQETQYF.

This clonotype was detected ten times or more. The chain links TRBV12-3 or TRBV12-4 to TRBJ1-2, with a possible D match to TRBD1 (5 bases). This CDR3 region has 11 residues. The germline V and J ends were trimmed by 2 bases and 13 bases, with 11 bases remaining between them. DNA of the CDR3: TGTGCCAGCAGTTTAATAGGGGTGGGCACCTTC. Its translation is CASSLIGVGTF.

In DNA form, the CDR3 reads TGTGCCAGTAAAGCGGAGGGCACTAACTATGGCTACACCTTC. It is translated as CASKAEGTNYGYTF. The V and J genes are TRBV19 and TRBJ1-2, with no clear D. V dropped 7 bases and J dropped 0 bases, with 12 bases sitting between them. Germline loops: CDR1 LNHDA, CDR2 SQIVND (reference sequence). CDR3 length: 14 residues. Using reference TRBV19 and TRBJ1-2 for the parts outside the CDR3, the full variable domain is DGGITQSPKYLFRKEGQNVTLSCEQNLNHDAMYWYRQDPGQGLRLIYYSQIVNDFQKGDIAEGYSVSREKKESFPLTVTSAQKNPTAFYLCASKAEGTNYGYTFGSGTRLTVV.

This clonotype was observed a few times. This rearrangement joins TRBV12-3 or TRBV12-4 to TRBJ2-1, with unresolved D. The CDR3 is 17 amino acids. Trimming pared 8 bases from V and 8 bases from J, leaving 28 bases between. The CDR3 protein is CASSLGQRVGSIDEQFF. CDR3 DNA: TGTGCCAGCTCCTTAGGTCAACGGGTCGGATCGATTGATGAGCAGTTCTTC.

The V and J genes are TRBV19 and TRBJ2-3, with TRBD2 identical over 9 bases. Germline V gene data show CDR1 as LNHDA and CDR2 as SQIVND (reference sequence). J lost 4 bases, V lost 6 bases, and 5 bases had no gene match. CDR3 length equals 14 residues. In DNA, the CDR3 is TGTGCCAGTAGAGCGGGGGGTCGGGCAGATACGCAGTATTTT. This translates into CASRAGGRADTQYF.

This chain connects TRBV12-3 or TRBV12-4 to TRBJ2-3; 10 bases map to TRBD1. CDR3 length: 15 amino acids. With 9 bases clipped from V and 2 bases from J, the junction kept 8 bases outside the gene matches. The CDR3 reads CASTDRGLNTDTQYF. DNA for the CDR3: TGTGCCAGTACCGACAGGGGGCTAAACACAGATACGCAGTATTTT.

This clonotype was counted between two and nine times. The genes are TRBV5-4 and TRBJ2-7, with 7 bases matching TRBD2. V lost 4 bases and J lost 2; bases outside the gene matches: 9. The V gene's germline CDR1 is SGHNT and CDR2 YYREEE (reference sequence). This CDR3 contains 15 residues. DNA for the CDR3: TGTGCCAGCAGCGGCAGCGGGGCGGGACCCTACGAGCAGTACTTC. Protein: CASSGSGAGPYEQYF.

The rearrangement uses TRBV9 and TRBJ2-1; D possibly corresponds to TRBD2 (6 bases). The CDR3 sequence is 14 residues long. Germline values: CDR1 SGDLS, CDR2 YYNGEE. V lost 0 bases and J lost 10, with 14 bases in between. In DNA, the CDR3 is TGTGCCAGCAGCGTAGAGGCGGGGATTGACGAGCAGTTCTTC. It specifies CASSVEAGIDEQFF.

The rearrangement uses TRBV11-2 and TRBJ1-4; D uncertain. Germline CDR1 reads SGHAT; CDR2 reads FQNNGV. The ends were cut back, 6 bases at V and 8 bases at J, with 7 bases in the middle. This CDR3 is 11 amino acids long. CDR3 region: CASRNREKLFF. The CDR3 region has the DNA TGTGCCAGCAGAAATCGAGAAAAACTGTTTTTT.

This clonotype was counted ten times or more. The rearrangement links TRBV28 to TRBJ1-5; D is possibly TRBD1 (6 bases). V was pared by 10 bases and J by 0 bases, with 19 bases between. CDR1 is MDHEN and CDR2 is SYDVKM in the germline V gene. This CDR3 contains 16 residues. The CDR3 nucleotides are TGTGCCATCCGGGACACCGACCTGGATAGCAATCAGCCCCAGCATTTT. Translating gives CAIRDTDLDSNQPQHF.

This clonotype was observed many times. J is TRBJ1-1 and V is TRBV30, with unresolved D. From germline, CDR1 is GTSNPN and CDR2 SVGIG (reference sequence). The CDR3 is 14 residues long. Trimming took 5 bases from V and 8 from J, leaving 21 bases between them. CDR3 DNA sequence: TGTGCCTGGTCCCCTCTGGACTCCCGACCCGAAGCTTTCTTT. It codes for CAWSPLDSRPEAFF.

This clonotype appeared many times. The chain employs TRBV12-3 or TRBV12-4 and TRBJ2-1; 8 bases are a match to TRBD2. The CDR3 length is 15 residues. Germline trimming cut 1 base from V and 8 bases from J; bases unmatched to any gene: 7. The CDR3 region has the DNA TGTGCCAGCAGTTTAGGAAGCGGGAGAACCCATGAGCAGTTCTTC. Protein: CASSLGSGRTHEQFF.

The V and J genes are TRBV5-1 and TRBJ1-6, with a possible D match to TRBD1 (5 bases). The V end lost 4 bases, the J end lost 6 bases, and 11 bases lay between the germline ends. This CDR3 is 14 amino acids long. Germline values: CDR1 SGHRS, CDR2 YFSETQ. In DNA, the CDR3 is TGCGCCAGCAGCCCTCTTGGGGCTAATTCACCCCTCCACTTT. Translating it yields CASSPLGANSPLHF.

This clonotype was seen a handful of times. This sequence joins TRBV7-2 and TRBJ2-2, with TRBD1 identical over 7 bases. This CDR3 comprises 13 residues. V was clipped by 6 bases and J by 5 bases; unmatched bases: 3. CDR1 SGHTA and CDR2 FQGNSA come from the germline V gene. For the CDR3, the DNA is TGTGCCAGCAGGGCGACAGGGACCGGGGAGCTGTTTTTT. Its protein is CASRATGTGELFF.

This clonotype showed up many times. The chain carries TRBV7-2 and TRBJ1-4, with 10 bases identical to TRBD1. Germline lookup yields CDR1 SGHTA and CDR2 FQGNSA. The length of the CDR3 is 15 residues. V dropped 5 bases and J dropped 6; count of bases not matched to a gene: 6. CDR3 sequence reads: CASSLRDRGYEKLFF. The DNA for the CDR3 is TGTGCCAGCAGCCTCCGGGACAGGGGTTATGAAAAACTGTTTTTT. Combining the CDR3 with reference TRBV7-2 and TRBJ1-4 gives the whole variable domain GAGVSQSPSNKVTEKGKDVELRCDPISGHTALYWYRQSLGQGLEFLIYFQGNSAPDKSGLPSDRFSAERTGGSVSTLTIQRTQQEDSAVYLCASSLRDRGYEKLFFGSGTQLSVL.

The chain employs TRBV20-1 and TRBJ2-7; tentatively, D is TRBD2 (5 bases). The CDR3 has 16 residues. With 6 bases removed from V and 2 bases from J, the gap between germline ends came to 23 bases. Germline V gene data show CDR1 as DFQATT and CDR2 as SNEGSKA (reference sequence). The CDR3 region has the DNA TGCAGTGCGGTCGGAGGAGGCGTCCTTCCAGCCTACGAGCAGTACTTC. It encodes CSAVGGGVLPAYEQYF.

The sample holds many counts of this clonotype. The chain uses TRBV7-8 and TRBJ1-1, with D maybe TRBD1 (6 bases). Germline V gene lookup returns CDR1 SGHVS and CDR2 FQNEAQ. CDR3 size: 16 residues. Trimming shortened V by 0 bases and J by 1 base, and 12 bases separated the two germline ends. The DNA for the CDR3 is TGTGCCAGCAGCTTAGCAGGGGGTTTGGGGAACACTGAAGCTTTCTTT. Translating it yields CASSLAGGLGNTEAFF.

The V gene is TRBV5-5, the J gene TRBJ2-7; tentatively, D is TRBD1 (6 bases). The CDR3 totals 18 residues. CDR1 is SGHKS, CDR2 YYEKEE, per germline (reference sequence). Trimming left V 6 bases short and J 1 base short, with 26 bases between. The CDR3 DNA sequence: TGTGCCAGCAACGTAGGGACACTAGACGGCCTTAAATCCTACGAGCAGTACTTC. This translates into CASNVGTLDGLKSYEQYF.

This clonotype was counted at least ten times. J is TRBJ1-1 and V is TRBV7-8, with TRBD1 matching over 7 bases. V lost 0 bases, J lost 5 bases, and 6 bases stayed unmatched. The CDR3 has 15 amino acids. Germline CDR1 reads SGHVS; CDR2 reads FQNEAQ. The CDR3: CASSLAEGAGTEAFF. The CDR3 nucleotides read TGTGCCAGCAGCTTAGCGGAGGGGGCAGGGACTGAAGCTTTCTTT.

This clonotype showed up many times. The CDR3 sequence: CASSPLTGWGVYEQYF. The CDR3, as DNA: TGTGCCAGCAGTCCATTGACAGGGTGGGGCGTCTACGAGCAGTACTTC. V and J are TRBV28 and TRBJ2-7; 7 nucleotides match TRBD1. Germline V gene data show CDR1 as MDHEN and CDR2 as SYDVKM. This CDR3 region has 16 residues. V gave up 5 bases and J gave up 3 bases; unmatched junction bases: 13.

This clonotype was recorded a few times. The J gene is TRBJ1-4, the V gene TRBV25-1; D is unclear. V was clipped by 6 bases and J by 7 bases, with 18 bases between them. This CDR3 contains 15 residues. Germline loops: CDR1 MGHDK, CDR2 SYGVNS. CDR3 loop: CASSEGRWRLEKLFF. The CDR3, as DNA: TGTGCCAGCAGCGAAGGACGGTGGAGGCTTGAAAAACTGTTTTTT.

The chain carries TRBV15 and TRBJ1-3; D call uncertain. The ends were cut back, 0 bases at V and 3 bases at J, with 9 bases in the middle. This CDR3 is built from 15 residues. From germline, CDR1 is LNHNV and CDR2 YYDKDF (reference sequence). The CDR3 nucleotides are TGTGCCACCAGCAGAGATAAACAAGTTGGAAACACCATATATTTT. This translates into CATSRDKQVGNTIYF.

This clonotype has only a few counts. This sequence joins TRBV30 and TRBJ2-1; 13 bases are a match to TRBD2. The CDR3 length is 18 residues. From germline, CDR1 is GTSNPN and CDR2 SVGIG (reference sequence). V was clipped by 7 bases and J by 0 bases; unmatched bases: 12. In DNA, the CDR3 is TGTGCCTCTTGGAGGACTAGCGGGGGAGGGAGCTCCTACAATGAGCAGTTCTTC. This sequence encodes CASWRTSGGGSSYNEQFF.

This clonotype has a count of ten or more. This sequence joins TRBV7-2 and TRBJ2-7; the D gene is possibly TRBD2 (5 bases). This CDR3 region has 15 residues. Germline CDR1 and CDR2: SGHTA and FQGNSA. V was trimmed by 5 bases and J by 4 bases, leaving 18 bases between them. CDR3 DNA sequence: TGTGCCAGCAGCAAGCAACTAGAATGGACTTACGAGCAGTACTTC. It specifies CASSKQLEWTYEQYF.

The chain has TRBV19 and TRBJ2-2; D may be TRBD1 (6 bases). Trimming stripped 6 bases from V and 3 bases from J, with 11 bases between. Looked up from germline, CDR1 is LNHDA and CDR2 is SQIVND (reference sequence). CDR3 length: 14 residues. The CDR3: CASSRGQYTGELFF. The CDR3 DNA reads TGTGCCAGTAGCCGTGGACAGTACACCGGGGAGCTGTTTTTT.

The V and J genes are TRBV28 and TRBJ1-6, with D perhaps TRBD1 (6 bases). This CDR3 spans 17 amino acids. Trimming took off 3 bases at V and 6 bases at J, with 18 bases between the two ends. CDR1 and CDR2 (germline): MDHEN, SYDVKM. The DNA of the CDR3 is TGTGCCAGCAGTTTTCATCGGTTGGGGGCGGGTAATTCACCCCTCCACTTT. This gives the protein CASSFHRLGAGNSPLHF.